This T cell receptor (beta chain) was retrieved from a study of T cell responses to AZD1222 COVID-19 vaccine. Looking at the study overall: Samples with a second dose at about 4 or about 12 weeks were pooled together. Study findings and constraints: Baseline seropositivity occurred in only a handful of AZD1222 recipients. Following two doses of AZD1222, Spike-specific TCR breadth and depth rose. Females made up more of the donors, who were largely white British, and clonal diversity may have come out too low.

This CDR3 contains 13 residues. Trimming shortened V by 1 base and J by 0 bases, and 4 bases separated the two germline ends. Germline V CDR1 and CDR2: MNHNS, SASEGT. Profiling relied on immunoSEQ multiplex PCR, and the TCRdb table lists in-frame clones only, not all of them. The sample records around 150,000 clones, 94% being singletons. About this clone itself: Its antigen remains unknown.

The sample was peripheral blood, taken on day 0 of AZD1222 vaccination. The TCR originated in an adult in good health. The genes are TRBV6-1 and TRBJ2-7; no clear D gene. The CDR3 sequence is CASSEGSSYEQYF. The CDR3 nucleotides are TGTGCCAGCAGTGAAGGGAGCTCCTACGAGCAGTACTTC.